What follows are 5 T cell receptor beta chains derived from one specimen sequenced in a study of Graves' ophthalmopathy and Graves' hyperthyroidism. Amplification of TCR beta CDR3 regions used RNA transcripts. RT-PCR was first run with HTBI primers, then multiplex PCR in a second round. TCRdb reanalysed the multiplex PCR reads using MiXCR and keeps one entry per CDR3 protein. In the table there are over a million distinct CDR3 sequences, approximately 35% of which are singletons. The source material was peripheral blood or thyroid tissue (not recorded which). The receptors shown here come from an adult man with Graves' hyperthyroidism.

The chain carries TRBV2 and TRBJ2-5, with D perhaps given as TRBD1 or TRBD2 (5 bases each). CDR1 and CDR2 from the germline V gene are SNHLY and FYNNEI. The CDR3 consists of 17 residues. Trimming cost V 6 bases and J 5 bases, with 25 bases left between them. The CDR3 nucleotides are TGTGCCAGCAGCCCCCGAGGTGGGACCGGGTCCAGGGAGACCCAGTACTTC. Amino acid sequence: CASSPRGGTGSRETQYF.

A note on this clonotype: This may come from a read error, since a much larger clone is one base off. The final CDR3 position lacks the conserved phenylalanine or tryptophan, pointing to a likely read error. The chain links TRBV15 to TRBJ1-2; D is possibly TRBD1 (6 bases). Germline V gene data show CDR1 as LNHNV and CDR2 as YYDKDF (reference sequence). The CDR3 runs 12 residues. Between the trimmed V and J ends, which lost 5 bases and 8 bases, there was a span of 12 bases. CDR3 amino acids: CATSFRGSGYTL. Written as DNA, the CDR3 is TGTGCCACCAGCTTCAGGGGCTCCGGCTACACCCTC.

This clonotype was seen only a few times. Given a much more abundant clone one base away, this may be a read error. The genes are TRBV20-1 and TRBJ1-1; D ambiguous. Per germline, CDR1 DFQATT and CDR2 SNEGSKA (reference sequence). This CDR3 region has 12 residues. Trimming took 5 bases from V and 1 from J, leaving 8 bases between them. CDR3 nucleotide sequence: TGCAGTGCTCCGGGCAGGAACACTGAAGCTTTCTTT. Its translation: CSAPGRNTEAFF.

A few counts support this clonotype. The rearrangement links TRBV20-1 to TRBJ1-4; the D gene is possibly TRBD1 (5 bases). The length of the CDR3 is 14 residues. Trimming pared 6 bases from V and 0 bases from J, leaving 11 bases between. CDR1 and CDR2 (germline): DFQATT, SNEGSKA (reference sequence). CDR3 DNA sequence: TGCAGTGCCCGGGACGGCGCAACTAATGAAAAACTGTTTTTT. Protein sequence: CSARDGATNEKLFF.

This clonotype was found many times. The chain uses TRBV12-3 or TRBV12-4 and TRBJ1-5, with D perhaps TRBD1 (5 bases). The V end was cut by 4 bases, the J end by 1 base, with 11 bases between. The CDR3 has 15 residues. The CDR3 here is CASSSARGSNQPQHF. For the CDR3, the DNA is TGTGCCAGCAGTTCCGCTCGGGGCAGCAATCAGCCCCAGCATTTT.